This entry concerns a single T cell receptor beta chain. The antigen remains unidentified. Every contributor of samples was a Caucasian grown-up residing in Nashville, Tennessee. The data were taken from a study of shared clonotypes between healthy human individuals. Study background: The study drew on two women and three men aged 18 to 49 as donors. Findings of the study overall: Blood alone was sampled, and tissue repertoires likely differ. Among donors, the sharing of clonotypes was expected to be influenced by sequencing depth.

Measured with immunoSEQ multiplex PCR; TCRdb has only the in-frame clones, and not every one. The data contain some 490,000 clones, roughly 80% of them singletons. This CDR3 contains 13 residues. Germline CDR1 and CDR2: MDHEN and SYDVKM. Trimming took off 9 bases at V and 0 bases at J, with 12 bases between the two ends. Sequencing was performed on PBMCs. The chain employs TRBV28 and TRBJ2-7; the D gene is possibly TRBD1 (6 bases). The receptor comes from a woman in her thirties or forties in good health. Some clones in this sample may be carry-over from other donors' samples. The CDR3 spells CASTIGGSYEQYF. The DNA for the CDR3 is TGTGCCAGTACAATAGGGGGCTCCTACGAGCAGTACTTC.